A single sample is the source of the 9 T cell receptor beta chains below, sequenced in a study of cytomegalovirus exposure and HLA in healthy donors. Primers included in the PCR were 60 Vbeta and 13 Jbeta primers. TCRdb keeps only in-frame clones here, not all; method: immunoSEQ multiplex PCR. In the table there are 110,000 or so clones, around 68% of which are singletons. The sample was PBMCs. The receptors derive from a woman in her forties or fifties in good health and CMV-seropositive.

In DNA, the CDR3 is TGTGCCTGGAAGAGACAGGGGGTTATTATGGGCACTGAAGCTTTCTTT. This encodes CAWKRQGVIMGTEAFF. The chain joins TRBV30 to TRBJ1-1; 9 nucleotides match TRBD1. Germline-derived CDR1 and CDR2 are GTSNPN and SVGIG (reference sequence). The CDR3 covers 16 residues. Trimming cost V 4 bases and J 4 bases; bases outside gene matches: 13.

The gene calls are TRBV6-6 and TRBJ2-2; a weak D match, TRBD1 (6 bases). The CDR3 spans 14 residues. The germline V gene has CDR1 MNHNY and CDR2 SVGAGI (reference sequence). V lost 5 bases and J 2 bases, leaving 9 bases between the germline ends. CDR3 amino acids: CASSRTDNTGELFF. The CDR3 coding sequence is TGTGCCAGCAGTCGGACAGACAACACCGGGGAGCTGTTTTTT.

V gene TRBV7-9 combines with J gene TRBJ1-4; 8 bases are shared with TRBD1. V shed 2 bases, J shed 6 bases, and the junction held 8 bases outside the gene matches. The germline V gene encodes CDR1 SEHNR and CDR2 FQNEAQ (reference sequence). CDR3 length equals 16 residues. The CDR3, as DNA: TGTGCCAGCAGCTTAATCCTGACAGGGGCAGATGAAAAACTGTTTTTT. Protein product: CASSLILTGADEKLFF.

CDR3 amino acids: CASSLGGLSGYTF. Written as DNA, the CDR3 is TGTGCCAGCAGCTTAGGGGGCCTTTCTGGCTACACCTTC. This rearrangement joins TRBV7-2 to TRBJ1-2; maybe TRBD1 (5 bases). CDR1 SGHTA and CDR2 FQGNSA come from the germline V gene. The germline V and J ends were trimmed by 1 base and 7 bases, with 10 bases remaining between them. CDR3 size: 13 residues.

The J gene is TRBJ2-7, the V gene TRBV15; 7 bases are shared with TRBD1. With 3 bases clipped from V and 5 bases from J, the junction kept 7 bases outside the gene matches. CDR3 length: 14 amino acids. CDR1 LNHNV and CDR2 YYDKDF come from the germline V gene (reference sequence). CDR3 bases: TGTGCCACCAGCAGCCCAGGACAGGCCGACGAGCAGTACTTC. It specifies CATSSPGQADEQYF. The variable domain in full, completed from reference TRBV15 and TRBJ2-7, reads DAMVIQNPRYQVTQFGKPVTLSCSQTLNHNVMYWYQQKSSQAPKLLFHYYDKDFNNEADTPDNFQSRRPNTSFCFLDIRSPGLGDTAMYLCATSSPGQADEQYFGPGTRLTVT.

The V gene is TRBV19, the J gene TRBJ1-6, with a weak D call TRBD1 (6 bases). The germline V gene has CDR1 LNHDA and CDR2 SQIVND (reference sequence). The ends were cut back, 8 bases at V and 12 bases at J, with 14 bases in the middle. This CDR3 region has 12 residues. CDR3 bases: TGTGCCAGTGGACAGCCCTCAGGACCCCTCCACTTT. Translating gives CASGQPSGPLHF.

This clone was counted a few times. This chain connects TRBV4-3 to TRBJ1-4; no reliable D call. This CDR3 is 16 amino acids long. From germline, CDR1 is LGHNA and CDR2 YSLEER. Trimming left V 0 bases short and J 5 bases short, with 13 bases between. The CDR3 region has the DNA TGCGCCAGCAGCCAAGAGGTCGGAGTTCTCAATGAAAAACTGTTTTTT. Its protein product is CASSQEVGVLNEKLFF.

The rearrangement joins TRBV6-5 to TRBJ1-6, with D unresolved. Looked up from germline, CDR1 is MNHEY and CDR2 is SVGAGI. The CDR3 sequence is 14 residues long. V was cut by 5 bases and J by 6 bases, with 11 bases left in between. CDR3 bases: TGTGCCAGCAGTAGAACAGCCGCTAATTCACCCCTCCACTTT. It is translated as CASSRTAANSPLHF.

The chain carries TRBV5-1 and TRBJ2-6; D not certain. Germline values: CDR1 SGHRS, CDR2 YFSETQ. The length of the CDR3 is 14 residues. Trimming took off 7 bases at V and 0 bases at J, with 8 bases between the two ends. In nucleotides, the CDR3 is TGCGCCAGCTCCTCCGTCTCTGGGGCCAACGTCCTGACTTTC. It encodes CASSSVSGANVLTF.